This T cell receptor (beta chain) emerged from a study of immune heterogeneity within non-small cell lung tumors. Multiplex PCR relied on 32 V and 13 J primers to amplify TCR beta CDR3. Via MiXCR, TCRdb re-called the multiplex PCR reads, giving one row per CDR3 protein. The sample records nearly 15,000 distinct CDR3 sequences, about a third being singletons. Germline CDR1 is MDHEN and CDR2 is SYDVKM. CDR3 length equals 15 residues. Unmatched junction bases numbered 16, after V lost 5 bases and J lost 17 bases. Genomic DNA from bulk tumor acted as the template, and about 570 ng was loaded per sample. Each primary tumor yielded several biopsies, collected far apart from one another at surgery. Samples came from untreated patients having curative surgery for newly diagnosed non-small cell lung cancer. Findings and caveats of the study: There were identical dominant CDR3 beta clonotypes recurring across tumor sites within a patient, together with site-unique high-frequency clones. Local clonality of T cells correlated moderately yet significantly with local tumor mutational burden (R roughly 0.33).

For this clonotype: No antigen is known for it.

This TCR was sampled from a woman in her forties or fifties with non-small cell lung cancer. V usage is TRBV28 and J usage is TRBJ1-4; TRBD1 aligns across 11 bases. The source material was lung tumor tissue. The CDR3 sequence: CASSPGQGAWRNFFF. The DNA of the CDR3 is TGTGCCAGCAGTCCCGGACAGGGGGCATGGAGAAATTTTTTTTTT.